These 13 T cell receptor beta chains share one sample of origin, sequenced in a study of cytomegalovirus exposure and HLA in healthy donors. PCR involved 60 Vbeta and 13 Jbeta primers. Generated by immunoSEQ multiplex PCR, the TCRdb table keeps only in-frame clones and is missing some. The sample has some 94,000 clones, 65% to 85% seen once. What was sequenced was PBMCs. The receptor source for this set is a middle-aged man in good health and CMV-seronegative.

This clone has a handful of counts. This chain joins TRBV10-3 and TRBJ1-5; weak D call: TRBD1 (5 bases). CDR1 and CDR2 (germline): ENHRY, SYGVKD. V dropped 0 bases and J dropped 2 bases, with 11 bases sitting between them. The CDR3 spans 16 residues. The CDR3 is CAISESIRVGNQPQHF. In DNA, the CDR3 is TGTGCCATCAGTGAGTCGATCAGGGTGGGCAATCAGCCCCAGCATTTT.

The chain is built from TRBV19 and TRBJ1-5, with D unclear. Trimming stripped 3 bases from V and 4 bases from J, with 13 bases between. Germline V gene sequence: CDR1 LNHDA, CDR2 SQIVND (reference sequence). The CDR3 is 15 residues long. CDR3 amino acids: CASSINPQTNQPQHF. For the CDR3, the DNA is TGTGCCAGTAGTATCAACCCACAGACGAATCAGCCCCAGCATTTT.

This clone turned up a few times. This chain links TRBV28 with TRBJ1-2, with 8 bases lining up with TRBD1. Germline CDR1 MDHEN, CDR2 SYDVKM. This CDR3 contains 15 residues. With V trimmed by 8 bases and J by 0 bases, 8 bases remained unmatched. The DNA of the CDR3 is TGTGCCAGCGGAGTAACAGGGGGTGCTAACTATGGCTACACCTTC. This sequence encodes CASGVTGGANYGYTF.

This clone was recorded only once. The CDR3 is CASSGFTGYTGELFF. The CDR3 nucleotides are TGTGCCAGCTCAGGATTCACAGGTTACACCGGGGAGCTGTTTTTT. The rearrangement links TRBV14 to TRBJ2-2; perhaps TRBD1 as D (5 bases). Between the trimmed V and J ends, which lost 8 bases and 3 bases, there was a span of 16 bases. Germline values: CDR1 SGHDN, CDR2 FVKESK. The CDR3 loop spans 15 amino acids.

A few counts support this clone. The chain has TRBV21-1 and TRBJ2-2; the table's TRBD1 call for D was not verified on the DNA. TRBV21-1 is termed a pseudogene. The CDR3 contains 18 residues. CDR3 sequence: CASRKKGARSSNTGELFF. In DNA form, the CDR3 reads TGTGCCAGCAGAAAAAAGGGGGCGAGATCTTCGAACACCGGGGAGCTGTTTTTT.

The rearrangement links TRBV11-2 to TRBJ2-1; D remains unclear. Germline CDR1 SGHAT, CDR2 FQNNGV. V was clipped by 1 base and J by 0 bases, with 13 bases between them. CDR3 length equals 17 residues. DNA of the CDR3: TGTGCCAGCAGCTTAGGCCGTCGCGTTAGCTCCTACAATGAGCAGTTCTTC. It encodes CASSLGRRVSSYNEQFF. Looking up the rest from reference TRBV11-2 and TRBJ2-1 gives the full variable domain: EAGVAQSPRYKIIEKRQSVAFWCNPISGHATLYWYQQILGQGPKLLIQFQNNGVVDDSQLPKDRFSAERLKGVDSTLKIQPAKLEDSAVYLCASSLGRRVSSYNEQFFGPGTRLTVL.

This clone was detected once. This chain joins TRBV28 and TRBJ1-2; no clear D gene. The germline V and J ends were trimmed by 3 bases and 0 bases, with 8 bases remaining between them. The CDR3 extends over 14 amino acids. Germline CDR1 and CDR2: MDHEN and SYDVKM. The CDR3 reads CASSLTLANYGYTF. The CDR3 nucleotides read TGTGCCAGCAGTTTGACACTCGCTAACTATGGCTACACCTTC.

In its sample, this clone was seen a few times. The genes are TRBV4-2 and TRBJ2-1, with 10 bases aligning to TRBD1. The CDR3 consists of 14 residues. V gave up 8 bases and J gave up 6 bases; unmatched junction bases: 7. The germline V gene has CDR1 LGHNA and CDR2 YNFKEQ. The CDR3 loop is CASGGQGVANEQFF. The CDR3 nucleotides are TGTGCCAGCGGAGGACAGGGGGTGGCCAATGAGCAGTTCTTC.

The chain couples TRBV5-1 to TRBJ2-6, with 7 bases identical to TRBD2. The CDR3 spans 18 residues. Trimming at V came to 4 bases and at J to 4 bases, leaving 14 bases not matched to a gene. Germline V gives CDR1 SGHRS, CDR2 YFSETQ. The DNA of the CDR3 is TGCGCCAGCAGCCTTGGGACTTGGGGGGGAGCCGGGGCCAACGTCCTGACTTTC. Translating gives CASSLGTWGGAGANVLTF.

The chain couples TRBV4-1 to TRBJ2-7, with a weak D call TRBD2 (6 bases). This CDR3 has 14 amino acids. Germline assignment: CDR1 MGHRA and CDR2 YSYEKL. V was clipped by 4 bases and J by 2 bases, with 12 bases between them. As DNA, the CDR3 is TGCGCCAGCAGCCCTCGGGACTTCGCCTACGAGCAGTACTTC. Its translation is CASSPRDFAYEQYF.

This chain joins TRBV2 and TRBJ2-6, with D possibly matching TRBD1 (6 bases). Trimming left V 7 bases short and J 11 bases short, with 15 bases between. From germline, CDR1 is SNHLY and CDR2 FYNNEI. The CDR3 totals 13 residues. The CDR3 here is CASTPTGHDVLTF. In DNA, the CDR3 is TGTGCCAGCACGCCGACAGGACACGACGTCCTGACTTTC.

This chain connects TRBV19 to TRBJ2-2; 9 bases match TRBD1. The V and J ends lost 6 bases and 0 bases, in that order; junction bases with no gene match: 5. CDR3 length: 16 residues. Germline V CDR1 and CDR2: LNHDA, SQIVND (reference sequence). CDR3 nucleotide sequence: TGTGCCAGTAGCAGGGACAGGGTTGCGAACACCGGGGAGCTGTTTTTT. Translation: CASSRDRVANTGELFF.

V and J are TRBV9 and TRBJ1-5; D perhaps matches TRBD1 (5 bases). This CDR3 has 14 amino acids. V was trimmed by 0 bases and J by 8 bases, leaving 12 bases between them. Germline values: CDR1 SGDLS, CDR2 YYNGEE. Here the CDR3 DNA reads TGTGCCAGCAGCGTAGGGCCATTAGGGGAGCCCCAGCATTTT. Its protein product is CASSVGPLGEPQHF.